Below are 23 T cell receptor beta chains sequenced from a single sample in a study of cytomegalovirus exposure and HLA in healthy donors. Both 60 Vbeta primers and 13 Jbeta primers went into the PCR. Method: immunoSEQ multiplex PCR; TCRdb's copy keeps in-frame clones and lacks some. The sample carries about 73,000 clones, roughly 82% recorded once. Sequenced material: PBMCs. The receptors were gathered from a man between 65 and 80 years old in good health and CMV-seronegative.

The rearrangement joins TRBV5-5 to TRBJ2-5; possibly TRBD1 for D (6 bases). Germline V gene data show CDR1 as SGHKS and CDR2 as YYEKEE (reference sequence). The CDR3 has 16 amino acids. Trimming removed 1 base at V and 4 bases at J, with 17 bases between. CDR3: CASSLRQGIGGETQYF. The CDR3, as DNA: TGTGCCAGCAGCTTGAGGCAGGGGATCGGCGGAGAGACCCAGTACTTC.

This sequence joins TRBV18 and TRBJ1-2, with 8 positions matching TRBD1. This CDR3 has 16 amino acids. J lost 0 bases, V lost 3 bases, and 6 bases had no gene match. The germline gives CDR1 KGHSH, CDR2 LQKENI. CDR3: CASSPRTGRANYGYTF. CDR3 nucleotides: TGTGCCAGCTCACCGAGGACAGGGCGAGCTAACTATGGCTACACCTTC.

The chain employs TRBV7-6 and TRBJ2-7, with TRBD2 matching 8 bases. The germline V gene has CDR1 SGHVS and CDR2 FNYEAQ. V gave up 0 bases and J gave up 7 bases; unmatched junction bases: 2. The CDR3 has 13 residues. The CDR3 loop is CASSLARGGEQYF. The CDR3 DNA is TGTGCCAGCAGCTTAGCTCGGGGGGGAGAGCAGTACTTC. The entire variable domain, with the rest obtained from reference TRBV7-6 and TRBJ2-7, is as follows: GAGVSQSPRYKVTKRGQDVALRCDPISGHVSLYWYRQALGQGPEFLTYFNYEAQQDKSGLPNDRFSAERPEGSISTLTIQRTEQRDSAMYRCASSLARGGEQYFGPGTRLTVT.

This chain's CDR3 is CASSPLAGGYNEQFF. CDR3 bases: TGTGCCAGCAGCCCTCTAGCGGGGGGTTACAATGAGCAGTTCTTC. The chain carries TRBV7-9 and TRBJ2-1; 11 bases align to TRBD2. The CDR3 has 15 amino acids. J gave up 4 bases and V 5 bases, and 4 bases lay outside the gene matches. Germline CDR1 and CDR2: SEHNR and FQNEAQ (reference sequence). Combining the CDR3 with reference TRBV7-9 and TRBJ2-1 gives the whole variable domain DTGVSQNPRHKITKRGQNVTFRCDPISEHNRLYWYRQTLGQGPEFLTYFQNEAQLEKSRLLSDRFSAERPKGSFSTLEIQRTEQGDSAMYLCASSPLAGGYNEQFFGPGTRLTVL.

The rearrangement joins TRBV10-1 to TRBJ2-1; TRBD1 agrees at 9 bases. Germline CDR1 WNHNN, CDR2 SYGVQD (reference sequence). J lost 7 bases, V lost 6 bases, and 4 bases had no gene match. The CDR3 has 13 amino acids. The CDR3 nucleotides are TGCGCCAGCAGCCGGGACAGGGTAAATGAGCAGTTCTTC. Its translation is CASSRDRVNEQFF.

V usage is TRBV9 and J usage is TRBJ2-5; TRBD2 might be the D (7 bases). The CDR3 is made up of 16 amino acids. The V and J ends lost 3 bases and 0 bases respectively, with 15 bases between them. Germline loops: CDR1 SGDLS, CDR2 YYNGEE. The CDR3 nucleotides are TGTGCCAGCAGCGCCAGCGGGACACTTAACCAAGAGACCCAGTACTTC. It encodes CASSASGTLNQETQYF.

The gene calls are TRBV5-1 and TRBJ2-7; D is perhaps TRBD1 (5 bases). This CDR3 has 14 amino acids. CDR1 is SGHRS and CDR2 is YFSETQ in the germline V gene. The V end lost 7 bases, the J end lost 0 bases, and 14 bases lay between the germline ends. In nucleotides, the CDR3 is TGCGCCAGCGGGGTGGGGCCAAGCTCCTACGAGCAGTACTTC. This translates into CASGVGPSSYEQYF.

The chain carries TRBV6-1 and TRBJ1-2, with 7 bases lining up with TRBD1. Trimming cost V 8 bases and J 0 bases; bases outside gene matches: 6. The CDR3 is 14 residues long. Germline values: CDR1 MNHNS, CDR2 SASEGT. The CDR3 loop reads CASRRQGANYGYTF. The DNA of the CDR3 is TGTGCCAGCCGAAGACAGGGAGCTAACTATGGCTACACCTTC.

The CDR3 coding sequence is TGTGCCCACTATAAGACAGGCTATGGCTACACCTTC. This encodes CAHYKTGYGYTF. The chain couples TRBV30 to TRBJ1-2, with D maybe TRBD1 (6 bases). Germline V gene lookup returns CDR1 GTSNPN and CDR2 SVGIG (reference sequence). V dropped 8 bases and J dropped 4 bases, with 14 bases sitting between them. The CDR3 is 12 amino acids.

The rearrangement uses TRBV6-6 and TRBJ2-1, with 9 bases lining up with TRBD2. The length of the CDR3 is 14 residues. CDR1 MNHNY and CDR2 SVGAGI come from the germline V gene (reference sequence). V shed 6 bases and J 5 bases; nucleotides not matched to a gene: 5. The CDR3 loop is CASRVAGVHNEQFF. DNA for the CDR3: TGTGCCAGCAGGGTAGCGGGAGTCCACAATGAGCAGTTCTTC.

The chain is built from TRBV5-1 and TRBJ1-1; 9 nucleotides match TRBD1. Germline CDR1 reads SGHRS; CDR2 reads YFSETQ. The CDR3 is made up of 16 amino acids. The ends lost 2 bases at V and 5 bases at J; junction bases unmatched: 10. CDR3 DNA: TGCGCCAGCAGCTTCGACCCGGGACAGGGAGCAACTGAAGCTTTCTTT. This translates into CASSFDPGQGATEAFF.

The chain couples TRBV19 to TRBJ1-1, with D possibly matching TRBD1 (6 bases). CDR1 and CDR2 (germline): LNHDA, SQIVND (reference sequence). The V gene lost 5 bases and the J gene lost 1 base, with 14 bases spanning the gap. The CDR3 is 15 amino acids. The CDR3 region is CASSSHTGRNTEAFF. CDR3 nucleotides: TGTGCCAGTAGTTCCCACACAGGGCGGAACACTGAAGCTTTCTTT.

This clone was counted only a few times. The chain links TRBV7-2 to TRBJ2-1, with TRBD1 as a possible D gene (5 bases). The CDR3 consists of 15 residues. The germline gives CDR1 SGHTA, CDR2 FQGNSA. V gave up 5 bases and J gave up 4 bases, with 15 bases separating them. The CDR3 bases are TGTGCCAGCAGCCTTACAGGTGACACGTACAATGAGCAGTTCTTC. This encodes CASSLTGDTYNEQFF. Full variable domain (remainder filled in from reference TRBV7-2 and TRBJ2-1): GAGVSQSPSNKVTEKGKDVELRCDPISGHTALYWYRQSLGQGLEFLIYFQGNSAPDKSGLPSDRFSAERTGGSVSTLTIQRTQQEDSAVYLCASSLTGDTYNEQFFGPGTRLTVL.

Here the CDR3 reads CASSFLGGDETQYF. CDR3 nucleotide sequence: TGCGCCAGCAGCTTTCTAGGGGGCGATGAGACCCAGTACTTC. This chain joins TRBV5-1 and TRBJ2-5; TRBD1 matches 7 bases. Germline V lookup: CDR1 SGHRS, CDR2 YFSETQ. The CDR3 has 14 amino acids. The V and J ends lost 2 bases and 5 bases, in that order; junction bases with no gene match: 6.

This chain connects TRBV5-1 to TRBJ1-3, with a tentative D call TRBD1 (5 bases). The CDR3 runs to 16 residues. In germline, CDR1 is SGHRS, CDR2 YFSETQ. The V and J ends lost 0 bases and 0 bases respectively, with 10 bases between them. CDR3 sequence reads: CASSLGTIYSGNTIYF. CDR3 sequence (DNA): TGCGCCAGCAGCTTGGGGACAATTTACTCTGGAAACACCATATATTTT.

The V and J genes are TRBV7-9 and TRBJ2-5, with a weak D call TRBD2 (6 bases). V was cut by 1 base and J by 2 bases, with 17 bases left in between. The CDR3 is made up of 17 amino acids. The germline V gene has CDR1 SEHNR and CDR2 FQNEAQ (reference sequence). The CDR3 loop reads CASSLGVLGGWQETQYF. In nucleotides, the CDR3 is TGTGCCAGCAGCTTAGGGGTGTTGGGAGGATGGCAAGAGACCCAGTACTTC.

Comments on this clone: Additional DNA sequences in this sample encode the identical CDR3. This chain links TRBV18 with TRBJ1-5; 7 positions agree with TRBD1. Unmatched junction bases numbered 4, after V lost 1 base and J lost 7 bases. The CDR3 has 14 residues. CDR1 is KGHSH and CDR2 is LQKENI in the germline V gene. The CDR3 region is CASSPQGAGQPQHF. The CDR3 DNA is TGTGCCAGCTCACCACAGGGGGCTGGACAGCCCCAGCATTTT.

CDR3 region: CASSDSASGDTDTQYF. The CDR3 bases are TGTGCCAGCAGTGACTCGGCTAGCGGGGACACAGATACGCAGTATTTT. V is TRBV6-4 and J is TRBJ2-3, with 9 bases matching TRBD2. CDR3 length equals 16 residues. J gave up 2 bases and V 0 bases, and 3 bases lay outside the gene matches. Per the germline V gene, CDR1 is MRHNA and CDR2 is SNTAGT.

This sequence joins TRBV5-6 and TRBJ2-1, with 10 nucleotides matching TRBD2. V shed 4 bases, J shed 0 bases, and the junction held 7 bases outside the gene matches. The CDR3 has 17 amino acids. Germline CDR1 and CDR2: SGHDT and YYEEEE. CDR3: CASSPLASGGSYNEQFF. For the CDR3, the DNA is TGTGCCAGCAGCCCCTTGGCTAGCGGGGGCTCCTACAATGAGCAGTTCTTC. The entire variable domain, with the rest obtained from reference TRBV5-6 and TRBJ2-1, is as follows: DAGVTQSPTHLIKTRGQQVTLRCSPKSGHDTVSWYQQALGQGPQFIFQYYEEEERQRGNFPDRFSGHQFPNYSSELNVNALLLGDSALYLCASSPLASGGSYNEQFFGPGTRLTVL.

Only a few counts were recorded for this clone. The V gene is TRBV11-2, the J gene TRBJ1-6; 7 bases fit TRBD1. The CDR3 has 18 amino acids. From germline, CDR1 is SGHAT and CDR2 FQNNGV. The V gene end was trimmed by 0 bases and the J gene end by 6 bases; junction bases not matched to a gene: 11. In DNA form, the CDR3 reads TGTGCCAGCAGCTTAGATCGGAGGCGTGGGGACAGTAATTCACCCCTCCACTTT. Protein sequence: CASSLDRRRGDSNSPLHF. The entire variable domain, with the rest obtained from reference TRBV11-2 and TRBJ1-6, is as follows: EAGVAQSPRYKIIEKRQSVAFWCNPISGHATLYWYQQILGQGPKLLIQFQNNGVVDDSQLPKDRFSAERLKGVDSTLKIQPAKLEDSAVYLCASSLDRRRGDSNSPLHFGNGTRLTVT.

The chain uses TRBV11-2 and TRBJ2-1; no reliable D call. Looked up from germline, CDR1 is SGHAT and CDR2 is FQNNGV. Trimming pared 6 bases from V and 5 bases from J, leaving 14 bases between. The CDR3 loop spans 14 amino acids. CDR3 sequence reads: CASSFLLGDNEQFF. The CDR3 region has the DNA TGTGCCAGCAGTTTTCTCCTCGGAGACAATGAGCAGTTCTTC.

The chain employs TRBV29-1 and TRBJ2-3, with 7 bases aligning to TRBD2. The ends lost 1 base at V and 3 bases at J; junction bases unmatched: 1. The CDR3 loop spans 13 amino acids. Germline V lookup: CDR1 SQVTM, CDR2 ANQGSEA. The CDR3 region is CSVEGLATDTQYF. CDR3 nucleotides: TGCAGCGTTGAAGGACTAGCAACAGATACGCAGTATTTT.

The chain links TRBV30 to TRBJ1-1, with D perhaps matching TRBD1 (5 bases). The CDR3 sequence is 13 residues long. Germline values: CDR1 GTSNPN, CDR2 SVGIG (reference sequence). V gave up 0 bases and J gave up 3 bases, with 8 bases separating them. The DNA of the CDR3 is TGTGCCTGGAGTGTATCAGGGCACACTGAAGCTTTCTTT. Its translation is CAWSVSGHTEAFF.